This is a list of T cell receptor beta chains from one sample in a study of T cells after yellow fever vaccination. MiXCR, applied by TCRdb to the 5' RACE reads, yields one record per CDR3 protein. The repertoire includes some 400,000 distinct CDR3 sequences, under 20% of them detected once, and roughly a sixth sits in the top ten. This specimen was PBMCs, taken before the yellow fever booster vaccination. Receptors were obtained from a man younger than 35 who received the YFV17D yellow fever vaccine. The CDR3 runs from the conserved cysteine through the conserved F or W.

j_call v_call cdr3_aa
TRBJ1-2 TRBV12-3/TRBV12-4 CASSQQNYGYTF
TRBJ2-2 TRBV4-1 CASSQDLTTGELFF
TRBJ1-1 TRBV11-1 CASGGVDTEAFF
TRBJ2-5 TRBV6-1 CASSVPSPQETQYF
TRBJ2-1 TRBV20-1 CSARRRPNEQFF
TRBJ1-2 TRBV5-1 CASSLAPQDGYTF
TRBJ2-5 TRBV7-2 CASTLEASGGAKTQYF
TRBJ2-5 TRBV12-3/TRBV12-4 CASRPDQETQYF
TRBJ2-3 TRBV7-2 CASTWGGSSTDTQYF
TRBJ1-6 TRBV7-8 CASSLALNSPLHF
TRBJ1-1 TRBV6-2/TRBV6-3 CASSYGQTPHFFDTEAFF
TRBJ1-1 TRBV12-3/TRBV12-4 CASSFQAVNTEAFF
TRBJ2-3 TRBV5-4 CASSVSQATQYF
TRBJ1-2 TRBV6-5 CASSFSSGLGTALYGYTF
TRBJ2-3 TRBV3-1 CASSAQSAAGEWSDTQYF
TRBJ2-1 TRBV4-2 CASSARLAGGHYNEQFF
TRBJ2-7 TRBV6-2/TRBV6-3 CASSSPPYEQYF
TRBJ1-4 TRBV9 CASSVEALGEKLFF
TRBJ2-2 TRBV7-3 CASSSQAVVTGELFF
TRBJ2-2 TRBV29-1 CSVEVTGELFF
TRBJ1-3 TRBV6-5 CASRGGSISGNTIYF
TRBJ2-5 TRBV4-3 CASSQRTSGGERQETQYF
TRBJ2-2 TRBV6-2/TRBV6-3 CASSYRRLVPITNTGELFF
TRBJ2-1 TRBV20-1 CSAESVEQFF
TRBJ2-3 TRBV12-3/TRBV12-4 CASNLDPGTDTQYF
TRBJ2-1 TRBV6-5 CASRPGLAYNEQFF
TRBJ2-5 TRBV13 CASSTIGLANF
TRBJ1-2 TRBV20-1 CSARDGYGYTF
TRBJ1-5 TRBV6-2/TRBV6-3 CASKWQDQPQHF